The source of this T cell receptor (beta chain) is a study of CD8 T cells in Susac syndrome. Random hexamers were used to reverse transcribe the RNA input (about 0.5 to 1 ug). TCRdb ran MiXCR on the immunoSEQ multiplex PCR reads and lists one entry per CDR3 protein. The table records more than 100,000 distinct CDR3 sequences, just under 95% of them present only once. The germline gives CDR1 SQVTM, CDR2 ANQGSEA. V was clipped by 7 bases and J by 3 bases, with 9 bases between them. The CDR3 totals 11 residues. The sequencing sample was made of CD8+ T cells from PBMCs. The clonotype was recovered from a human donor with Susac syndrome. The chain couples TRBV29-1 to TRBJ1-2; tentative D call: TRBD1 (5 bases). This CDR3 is CSADSDYGYTF. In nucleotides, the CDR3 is TGCAGCGCAGACAGTGACTATGGCTACACCTTC.